The 5 T cell receptor beta chains below come from one sample, sequenced in a study of beta chain features in type 1 diabetes. Expressed TCRB transcripts got sequenced, as all isolated RNA was reverse transcribed. Generated by immunoSEQ multiplex PCR, the TCRdb table keeps only in-frame clones and is missing some. The sample records more than 150,000 clones, around 10% being singletons. Sequenced: central memory CD4+ T cells from blood. The receptors stem from a man aged 18 to 29 in good health.

This clone was detected only a few times. The chain joins TRBV9 to TRBJ2-5; no definite D call. The V end was cut by 0 bases, the J end by 3 bases, with 9 bases between. Germline loops: CDR1 SGDLS, CDR2 YYNGEE. This CDR3 has 14 amino acids. This CDR3 is CASSVGLQKETQYF. CDR3 nucleotides: TGTGCCAGCAGCGTAGGGCTACAAAAAGAGACCCAGTACTTC.

This clone has more than one count but fewer than ten. V is TRBV7-9 and J is TRBJ2-7, with D possibly matching TRBD1 (6 bases). Germline V lookup: CDR1 SEHNR, CDR2 FQNEAQ (reference sequence). V was pared by 2 bases and J by 0 bases, with 8 bases between. The length of the CDR3 is 14 residues. This CDR3 is CASSLTDSSYEQYF. The CDR3 DNA is TGTGCCAGCAGCTTAACGGACAGCTCCTACGAGCAGTACTTC.

The V call is TRBV4-1, the J call TRBJ2-7, with 7 bases that match TRBD1. CDR3 length: 14 amino acids. Germline values: CDR1 MGHRA, CDR2 YSYEKL. V dropped 4 bases and J dropped 6; count of bases not matched to a gene: 9. In DNA, the CDR3 is TGCGCCAGCAGCCGGGGTAAGGGGGCTGGCGAGCAGTACTTC. Residues: CASSRGKGAGEQYF.

This clone was counted a few times. The rearrangement joins TRBV10-3 to TRBJ2-2, with D hard to call. This CDR3 has 12 amino acids. V was trimmed by 6 bases and J by 6 bases, leaving 8 bases between them. Germline assignment: CDR1 ENHRY and CDR2 SYGVKD. The CDR3 reads CAISHTSGELFF. The DNA of the CDR3 is TGTGCCATCAGCCACACATCCGGGGAGCTGTTTTTT.

This clone was observed a handful of times. The chain recombines TRBV7-2 with TRBJ1-1, with TRBD1 matching 9 bases. Per germline, CDR1 SGHTA and CDR2 FQGNSA. This CDR3 spans 13 amino acids. V lost 4 bases, J lost 10 bases, and 7 bases stayed unmatched. CDR3 DNA sequence: TGTGCCAGCAGCTCTTACGGGACAGGGCCAGCTTTCTTT. The encoded protein is CASSSYGTGPAFF.